This T cell receptor beta chain was captured in a study of blood T cell repertoires in COVID-19. For the study at large: Acute and convalescent COVID-19 specimens originated in the United States, Italy and Spain. PBMCs, B-cell-depleted T cells, or T cells provided the cDNA or gDNA that made up the material.

This table comes from immunoSEQ multiplex PCR, and its TCRdb copy is limited to in-frame clones, with some not included. The table has more than 40,000 clones, roughly 89% seen once. Trimming removed 3 bases at V and 4 bases at J, with 12 bases between. CDR1 and CDR2 (germline): LNHDA, SQIVND (reference sequence). This CDR3 is built from 14 residues. This clonotype was sampled from an elderly man with acute or convalescent COVID-19. The sample taken for sequencing was peripheral blood. V and J are TRBV19 and TRBJ1-1; TRBD1 is a possible D gene (5 bases). The CDR3, as DNA: TGTGCCAGTAGTATTAGGGGTGCGGCCACTGAAGCTTTCTTT. Protein product: CASSIRGAATEAFF.